One sample yielded the 3 T cell receptor beta chains listed below, sequenced in a study of cytomegalovirus exposure and HLA in healthy donors. The study ran its PCR with 60 Vbeta and 13 Jbeta primers. Only in-frame clones appear in the TCRdb table, and some are missing; sequencing was by immunoSEQ multiplex PCR. The top ten clones hold 0.08% to 0.1% of a sample with about 200,000 clones, 70% to 85% of them seen once. The source material was PBMCs. The source is a boy aged 2-9 years in good health and CMV-seronegative.

This chain joins TRBV18 and TRBJ1-4; D perhaps matches TRBD1 (6 bases). Trimming shortened V by 6 bases and J by 7 bases, and 21 bases separated the two germline ends. The CDR3 covers 16 residues. The germline V gene encodes CDR1 KGHSH and CDR2 LQKENI. The CDR3 protein is CASSLTPGQGREKLFF. CDR3 sequence (DNA): TGTGCCAGCTCTCTCACCCCGGGACAAGGTCGTGAAAAACTGTTTTTT. Together with reference TRBV18 and TRBJ1-4, the CDR3 gives the full variable domain: NAGVMQNPRHLVRRRGQEARLRCSPMKGHSHVYWYRQLPEEGLKFMVYLQKENIIDESGMPKERFSAEFPKEGPSILRIQQVVRGDSAAYFCASSLTPGQGREKLFFGSGTQLSVL.

The rearrangement uses TRBV14 and TRBJ1-3; D ambiguous. Germline values: CDR1 SGHDN, CDR2 FVKESK. V dropped 2 bases and J dropped 10 bases, with 21 bases sitting between them. The CDR3 extends over 16 amino acids. The DNA of the CDR3 is TGTGCCAGCAGCCAACCCACGGGCCTCGGCGGAGGGACCATATATTTT. Its translation is CASSQPTGLGGGTIYF.

The chain has TRBV4-1 and TRBJ2-7; D perhaps matches TRBD2 (6 bases). This CDR3 is 16 amino acids long. Germline CDR1 MGHRA, CDR2 YSYEKL. Trimming removed 1 base at V and 4 bases at J, with 17 bases between. As DNA, the CDR3 is TGCGCCAGCAGCCAAGGGGCCGGGGGAAGAAGGTACGAGCAGTACTTC. Residues: CASSQGAGGRRYEQYF.